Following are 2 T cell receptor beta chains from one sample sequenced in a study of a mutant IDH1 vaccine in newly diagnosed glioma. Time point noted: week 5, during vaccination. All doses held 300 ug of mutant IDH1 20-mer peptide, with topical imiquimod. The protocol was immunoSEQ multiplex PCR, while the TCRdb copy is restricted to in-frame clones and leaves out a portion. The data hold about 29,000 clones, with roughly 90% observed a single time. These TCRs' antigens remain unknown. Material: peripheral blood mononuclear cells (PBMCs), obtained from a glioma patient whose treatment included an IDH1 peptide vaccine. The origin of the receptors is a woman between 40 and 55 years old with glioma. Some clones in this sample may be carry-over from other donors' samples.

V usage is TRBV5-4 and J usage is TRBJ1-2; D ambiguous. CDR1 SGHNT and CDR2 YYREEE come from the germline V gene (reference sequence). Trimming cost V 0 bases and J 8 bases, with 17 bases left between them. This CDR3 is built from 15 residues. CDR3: CASSLAKAGLYGYTF. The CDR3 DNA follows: TGTGCCAGCAGCTTGGCCAAAGCCGGACTATACGGCTACACCTTC.

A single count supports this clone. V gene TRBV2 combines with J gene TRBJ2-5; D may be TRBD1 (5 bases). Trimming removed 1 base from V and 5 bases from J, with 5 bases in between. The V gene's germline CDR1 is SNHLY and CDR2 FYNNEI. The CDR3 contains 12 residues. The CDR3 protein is CASSEGGETQYF. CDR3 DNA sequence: TGTGCCAGCAGTGAAGGGGGCGAGACCCAGTACTTC.